This T cell receptor beta chain comes out of a study of sequential checkpoint blockade in melanoma. Across the study: Maintenance nivolumab came after either treatment sequence.

Only a few counts were recorded for this clone. Profiling relied on immunoSEQ multiplex PCR, and the TCRdb table lists in-frame clones only, not all of them. The table includes 6,900 or so clones, about 80% detected once. Indicated treatment: randomized to nivolumab then ipilimumab (arm A) or the reverse (arm B). DNA-damaging chemotherapy had not been given to any patient beforehand. Germline values: CDR1 MNHEY, CDR2 SMNVEV (reference sequence). The CDR3 loop spans 16 amino acids. J lost 3 bases, V lost 8 bases, and 15 bases had no gene match. Sequenced here: CD8+ T cells sorted from blood (inferred from file names), sampled from a patient given nivolumab and ipilimumab in sequence. This receptor was identified in a human donor with melanoma. J is TRBJ2-7 and V is TRBV27; 8 nucleotides align to TRBD1. The CDR3 loop is CASREGRQGIFYEQYF. The CDR3 region has the DNA TGTGCCAGCCGCGAAGGTCGACAGGGGATTTTCTACGAGCAGTACTTC.